What follows is one TCR beta chain and its context. What it recognizes is unknown. This entry comes from a study of cytomegalovirus exposure and HLA in healthy donors. Study-level findings and limits: Subsequent analysis found a tendency for first-cohort TCR clusters to co-occur within the 120 or so validation repertoires. In vitro experiments confirmed that three CMV-associated chains were specific for CMV antigens. Some public TCRs appeared in many individuals, while most sequences were rare.

V lost 4 bases to trimming and J lost 1 base; unmatched junction nucleotides: 3. Germline CDR1 and CDR2: SNHLY and FYNNEI. The CDR3 runs to 15 residues. The protocol was immunoSEQ multiplex PCR, while the TCRdb copy is restricted to in-frame clones and leaves out a portion. The table lists just under 65,000 clones, roughly 94% of them singletons. This sequence originates from a woman aged 18-29 years in good health and CMV-seropositive. The source material was PBMCs. The V and J genes are TRBV2 and TRBJ2-1; 8 positions match TRBD2. The CDR3 here is CASSAASGSYNEQFF. The CDR3 region has the DNA TGTGCCAGCAGTGCGGCTAGCGGGTCCTACAATGAGCAGTTCTTC.